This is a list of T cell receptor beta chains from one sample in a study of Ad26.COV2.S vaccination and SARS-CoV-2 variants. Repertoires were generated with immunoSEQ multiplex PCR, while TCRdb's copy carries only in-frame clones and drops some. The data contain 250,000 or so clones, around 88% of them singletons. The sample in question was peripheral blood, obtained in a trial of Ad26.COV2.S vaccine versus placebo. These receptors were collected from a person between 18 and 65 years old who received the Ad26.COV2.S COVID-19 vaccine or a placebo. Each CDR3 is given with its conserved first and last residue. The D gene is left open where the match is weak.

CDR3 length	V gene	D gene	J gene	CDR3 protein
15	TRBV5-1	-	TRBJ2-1	CASSLILVPIGEQFF
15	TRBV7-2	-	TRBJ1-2	CASSLGSGTPYGYTF
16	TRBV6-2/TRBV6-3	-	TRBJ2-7	CASSYSKARIGGEQYF
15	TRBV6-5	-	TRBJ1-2	CASSRRGDFNYGYTF
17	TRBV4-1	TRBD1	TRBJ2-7	CASSQGMTGGGIYEQYF
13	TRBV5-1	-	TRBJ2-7	CASSFPGAVEQYF
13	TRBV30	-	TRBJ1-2	CAWSTHGQYGYTF
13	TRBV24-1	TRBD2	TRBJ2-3	CATGPRGRDTQYF
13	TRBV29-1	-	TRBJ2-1	CSERLVGYNEQFF
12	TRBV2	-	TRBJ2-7	CASKLSVYEQYF
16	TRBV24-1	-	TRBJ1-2	CATSGMGGEHGYGYTF
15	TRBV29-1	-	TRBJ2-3	CSVTPSSISTDTQYF
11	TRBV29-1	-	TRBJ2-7	CSVEFGGEQYF
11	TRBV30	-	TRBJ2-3	CAWSDWDTQYF
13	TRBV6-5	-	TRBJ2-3	CASSYSALDTQYF
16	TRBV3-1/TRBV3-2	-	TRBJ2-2	CASSQDRVGNTGELFF
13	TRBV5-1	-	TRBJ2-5	CASSLSTEETQYF
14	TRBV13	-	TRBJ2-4	CASRQGGAKNIQYF
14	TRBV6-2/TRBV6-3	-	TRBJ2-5	CASSYGGSQETQYF
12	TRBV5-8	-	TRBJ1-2	CATAPDNYGYTF
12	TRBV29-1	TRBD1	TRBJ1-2	CSGGQGMGGYTF
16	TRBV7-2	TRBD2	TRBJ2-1	CASSSWTSGNFDEQFF
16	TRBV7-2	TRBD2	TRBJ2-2	CASSLTGTSGIGELFF
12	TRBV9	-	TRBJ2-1	CASSPEGGMEFF
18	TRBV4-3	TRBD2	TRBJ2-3	CASSQELAGGWGTDTQYF
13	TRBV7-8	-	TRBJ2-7	CASSLVAVSEQYF
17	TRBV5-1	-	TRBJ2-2	CASSLLPGPPNTGELFF
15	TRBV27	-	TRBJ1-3	CASRSRAAAGNTIYF
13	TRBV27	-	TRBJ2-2	CASSLLATGELFF
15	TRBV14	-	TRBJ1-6	CASSQENSNNSPLHF
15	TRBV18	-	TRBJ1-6	CASSPPAGGNSPLHF
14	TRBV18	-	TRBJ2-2	CASSQTLNTGELFF
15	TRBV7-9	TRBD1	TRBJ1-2	CASSSGTGMGYGYTF
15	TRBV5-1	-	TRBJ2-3	CASSLVRSGTDTQYF
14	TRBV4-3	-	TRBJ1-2	CASSQVGQFYGYTF
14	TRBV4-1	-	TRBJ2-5	CASSQSGTQETQYF
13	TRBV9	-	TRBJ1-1	CASTVDDVSEAFF
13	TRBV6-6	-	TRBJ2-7	CASTYGEMGEQYF
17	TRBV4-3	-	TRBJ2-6	CASSQDKTGIGANVLTF
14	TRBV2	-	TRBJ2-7	CASLVGGLAYEQYF
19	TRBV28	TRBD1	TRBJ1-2	CASSLGASINRGHGYGYTF
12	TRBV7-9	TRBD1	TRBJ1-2	CASSHRGHGYTF
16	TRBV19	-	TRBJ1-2	CASNNRPGGSNYGYTF